This TCR beta chain is from a study of T cell changes during pregnancy in multiple sclerosis. V was clipped by 5 bases and J by 4 bases, with 9 bases between them. CDR1 is MNHEY and CDR2 is SVGAGI in the germline V gene. CDR3 length: 13 residues. This table comes from immunoSEQ multiplex PCR, and its TCRdb copy is limited to in-frame clones, with some not included. The sample lists about 80,000 clones; 92% were seen once. This receptor was taken from a female donor with multiple sclerosis, enrolled in a pregnancy study. The chain recombines TRBV6-5 with TRBJ1-5, with D perhaps matching TRBD1 (6 bases). The source material was peripheral blood, sampled before pregnancy. The CDR3 here is CASSIQGNQPQHF. CDR3 DNA: TGTGCCAGCAGTATCCAGGGGAATCAGCCCCAGCATTTT.